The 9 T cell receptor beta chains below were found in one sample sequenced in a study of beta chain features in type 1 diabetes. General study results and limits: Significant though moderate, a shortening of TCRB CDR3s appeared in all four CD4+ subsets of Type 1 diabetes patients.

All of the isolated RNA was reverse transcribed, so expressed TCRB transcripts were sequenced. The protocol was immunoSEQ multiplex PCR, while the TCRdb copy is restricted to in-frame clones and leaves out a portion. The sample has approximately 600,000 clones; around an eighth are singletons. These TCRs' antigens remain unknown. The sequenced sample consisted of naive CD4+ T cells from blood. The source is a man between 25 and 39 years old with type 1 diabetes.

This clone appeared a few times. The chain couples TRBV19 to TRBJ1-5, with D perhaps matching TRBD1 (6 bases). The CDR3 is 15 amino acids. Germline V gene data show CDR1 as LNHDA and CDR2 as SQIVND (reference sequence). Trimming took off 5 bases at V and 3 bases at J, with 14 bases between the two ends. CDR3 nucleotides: TGTGCCAGTAGTGTCCAGGGGTTTTTCAATCAGCCCCAGCATTTT. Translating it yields CASSVQGFFNQPQHF.

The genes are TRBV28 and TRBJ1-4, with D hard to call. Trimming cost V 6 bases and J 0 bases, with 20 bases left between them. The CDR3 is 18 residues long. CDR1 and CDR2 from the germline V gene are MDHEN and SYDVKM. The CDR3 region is CASRLGSRRPPTNEKLFF. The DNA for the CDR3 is TGTGCCAGCAGACTCGGCTCCCGGAGGCCTCCAACTAATGAAAAACTGTTTTTT.

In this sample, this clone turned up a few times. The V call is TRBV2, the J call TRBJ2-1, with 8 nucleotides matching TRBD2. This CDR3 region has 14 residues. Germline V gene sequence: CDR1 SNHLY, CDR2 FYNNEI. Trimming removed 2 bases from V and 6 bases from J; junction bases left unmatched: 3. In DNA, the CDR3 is TGTGCCAGCAGTGAACTAGGGACTAGCAATGAGCAGTTCTTC. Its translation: CASSELGTSNEQFF.

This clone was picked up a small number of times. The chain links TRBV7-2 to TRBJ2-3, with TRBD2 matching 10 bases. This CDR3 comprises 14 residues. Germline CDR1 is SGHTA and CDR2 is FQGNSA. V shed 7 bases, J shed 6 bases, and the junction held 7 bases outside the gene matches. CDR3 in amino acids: CASIGAGGPDTQYF. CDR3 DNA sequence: TGTGCCAGCATAGGAGCGGGGGGGCCTGATACGCAGTATTTT. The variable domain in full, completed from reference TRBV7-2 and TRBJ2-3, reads GAGVSQSPSNKVTEKGKDVELRCDPISGHTALYWYRQSLGQGLEFLIYFQGNSAPDKSGLPSDRFSAERTGGSVSTLTIQRTQQEDSAVYLCASIGAGGPDTQYFGPGTRLTVL.

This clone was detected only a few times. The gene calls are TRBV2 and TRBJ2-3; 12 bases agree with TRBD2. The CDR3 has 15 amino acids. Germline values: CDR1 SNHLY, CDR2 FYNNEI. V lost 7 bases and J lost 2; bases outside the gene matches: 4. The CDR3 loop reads CASTGLAGPTDTQYF. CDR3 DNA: TGTGCCAGCACCGGACTAGCGGGACCCACAGATACGCAGTATTTT.

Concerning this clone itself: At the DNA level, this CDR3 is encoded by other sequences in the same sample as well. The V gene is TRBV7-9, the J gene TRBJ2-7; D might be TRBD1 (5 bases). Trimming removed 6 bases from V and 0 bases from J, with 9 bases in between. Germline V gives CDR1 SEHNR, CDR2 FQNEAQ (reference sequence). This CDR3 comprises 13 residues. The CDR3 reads CASSRDSSYEQYF. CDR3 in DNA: TGTGCCAGCAGTCGCGACAGCTCCTACGAGCAGTACTTC.

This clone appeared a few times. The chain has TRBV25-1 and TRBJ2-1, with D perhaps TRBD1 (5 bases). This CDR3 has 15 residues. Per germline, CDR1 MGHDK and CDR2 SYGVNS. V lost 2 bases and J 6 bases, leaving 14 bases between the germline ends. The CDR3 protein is CASSEETQGSNEQFF. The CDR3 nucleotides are TGTGCCAGCAGTGAAGAAACCCAGGGTTCCAATGAGCAGTTCTTC.

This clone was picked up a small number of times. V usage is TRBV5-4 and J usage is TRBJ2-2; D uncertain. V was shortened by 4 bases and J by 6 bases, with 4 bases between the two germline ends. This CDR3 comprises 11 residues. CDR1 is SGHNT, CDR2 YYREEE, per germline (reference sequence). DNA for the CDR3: TGTGCCAGCAGCCATTCCGGGGAGCTGTTTTTT. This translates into CASSHSGELFF.

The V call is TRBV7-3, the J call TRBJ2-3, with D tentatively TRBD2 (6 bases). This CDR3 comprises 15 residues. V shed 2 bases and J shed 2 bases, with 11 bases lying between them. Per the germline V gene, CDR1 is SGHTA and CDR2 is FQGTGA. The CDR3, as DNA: TGTGCCAGCAGCTTATGGGCTAGCGACACAGATACGCAGTATTTT. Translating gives CASSLWASDTDTQYF.